This record covers a single TCR gamma chain. This sample also contains other DNA sequences that code for the same CDR3. This entry belongs to a study of gamma-delta chains in newborns, infants, children. The wider study: Innate gammadelta T cells reportedly expand polyclonally right after birth, driven by microbial exposure, per the title.

With CATT, TCRdb re-called clones from the reads. The sample records over 3,000 gamma-chain clones, roughly two thirds being singletons. Losses at the gene ends were 1 base for V and 8 bases for J; bases not matched to a gene: 4. Germline assignment: CDR1 EGSNGY and CDR2 YDSYNSKV. This CDR3 has 13 amino acids. The origin of this receptor is a child who was a newborn, infant or young child, either healthy, febrile or measles-vaccinated (not recorded which). The chain joins TRGV2 to TRGJP2. The J gene, left out of TCRdb, was set here by checking the DNA against germline. The sample was blood. The DNA for the CDR3 is TGTGCCACCTGGGACGGCTCGGATTGGATCAAGACGTTT. It encodes CATWDGSDWIKTF.